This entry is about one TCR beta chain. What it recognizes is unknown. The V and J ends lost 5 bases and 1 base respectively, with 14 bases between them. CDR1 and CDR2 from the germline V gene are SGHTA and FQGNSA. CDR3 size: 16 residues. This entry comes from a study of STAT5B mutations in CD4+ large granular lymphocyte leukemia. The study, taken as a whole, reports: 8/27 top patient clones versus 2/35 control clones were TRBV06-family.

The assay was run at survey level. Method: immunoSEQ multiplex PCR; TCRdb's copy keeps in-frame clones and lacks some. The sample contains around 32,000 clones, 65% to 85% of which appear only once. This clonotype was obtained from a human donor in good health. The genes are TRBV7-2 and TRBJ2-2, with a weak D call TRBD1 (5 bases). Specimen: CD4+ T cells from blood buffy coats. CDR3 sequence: CASSGLQVKNTGELFF. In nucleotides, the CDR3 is TGTGCCAGCAGCGGGTTACAGGTCAAGAACACCGGGGAGCTGTTTTTT.